A selection of T cell receptor beta chains follows, all from one sample in a study of shared T cell receptors in the human thymus. Using immunoSEQ multiplex PCR, the repertoire was profiled, and TCRdb retains in-frame clones only, with some absent. This sample has hundreds of thousands of clones, with 95% found just once. The sequenced sample consisted of thymocytes. These receptors were obtained from a human donor. CDR3s leave out the opening cysteine and the closing phenylalanine or tryptophan.

J gene	V gene	CDR3 protein
TRBJ2-1	TRBV5-6	ASSLAPSGGDEQF
TRBJ2-1	TRBV19	ASSIPSGKYTGDNEQF
TRBJ2-3	TRBV4-1	ASSQAGTLGGRTDTQY
TRBJ1-4	TRBV18	ASSPRAEKNEKLF
TRBJ1-2	TRBV5-5	ASSFGANYGYT
TRBJ1-5	TRBV27	ASSPWTGRSHQPQH
TRBJ2-3	TRBV19	ASSAGEASGESPDTQY
TRBJ2-3	TRBV5-6	ASSLDQRTRTDTQY
TRBJ2-7	TRBV9	ASSVVEGDTYEQY
TRBJ2-5	TRBV11-1	ASSLGRGLQETQY
TRBJ2-3	TRBV4-2	ASSQLGTSGILCTDTQY
TRBJ2-7	TRBV19	ASSWGGTRTYEQY
TRBJ2-5	TRBV7-9	ASSLEGRQTQY
TRBJ2-1	TRBV5-1	ASSLGVGGLINEQF
TRBJ2-3	TRBV2	ATGTSGGGTDTQY
TRBJ1-5	TRBV5-6	ASSSWGSWGHQPQH
TRBJ1-5	TRBV21-1	ASSLRDSLYSNQPQH
TRBJ2-7	TRBV7-3	ASSLGGDRVYEQY
TRBJ1-2	TRBV9	ASSDFSSGPFGGYT
TRBJ2-1	TRBV7-8	ASTPTRVRRF
TRBJ1-1	TRBV2	ASRPTGYNTEAF
TRBJ2-1	TRBV6-4	ASSDRRAPYNEQF
TRBJ1-1	TRBV10-3	AIKKERGGLRTEAF
TRBJ2-1	TRBV4-1	ASSQPGTSSYNEQF
TRBJ1-5	TRBV28	ASSLYFWGDHGQPQH
TRBJ2-1	TRBV6-5	ASSYVQGLNNEQF
TRBJ2-3	TRBV7-2	ASSPMTGDTQY
TRBJ2-5	TRBV28	ASSRPAASGGRKETQY
TRBJ1-2	TRBV25-1	ASRSPPGQGASGYT
TRBJ1-5	TRBV6-1	ASSENRDSNQPQH
TRBJ1-5	TRBV6-1	ASSAQGKSNQPQH
TRBJ1-1	TRBV25-1	ASSSRDGPNTEAF
TRBJ2-1	TRBV6-5	ASSYARRGGYNEQF
TRBJ1-1	TRBV29-1	SVGMILRGLDTEAF
TRBJ1-1	TRBV18	ASSPPYSEAF
TRBJ1-2	TRBV30	AWSVRRVRDYGYT
TRBJ1-3	TRBV6-5	ASRAYSGNTIY
TRBJ2-1	TRBV21-1	ATEHSGGDEQF
TRBJ2-7	TRBV13	ASSSREGTRNPYLLYEQY
TRBJ2-7	TRBV4-2	ASSQWIRSSGIALNEQY
TRBJ1-1	TRBV27	ASSPWTVLNTEAF
TRBJ1-2	TRBV11-1	ASSLGFRRGAGDGYT
TRBJ2-3	TRBV7-3	ASSFGGNTQY
TRBJ2-1	TRBV27	ASSAGTGYNEQF
TRBJ2-7	TRBV28	ASSWDRAYEQY
TRBJ2-2	TRBV28	ASHTGQKKTGELF
TRBJ2-3	TRBV13	ASSWGAGQIPSTDTQY
TRBJ1-2	TRBV19	ASSVGQGYYGYT
TRBJ1-5	TRBV29-1	SVEDRPDRDSNQPQH
TRBJ2-3	TRBV6-1	ASSGLAGGSTDTQY